These 4 T cell receptor beta chains were all obtained from the same sample, sequenced in a study of T cells expressing NK-cell markers. TCRdb re-called the 5' RACE reads; one entry per CDR3 protein, DNA not given. The repertoire table contains 350,000 to 450,000 distinct CDR3 sequences. The material sequenced was blood T cells: a sorted CD56 or NKG2C T cell subset, CD4+ or CD8+ T cells, or bulk PBMC T cells (not recorded which). These receptors were obtained from a man aged 18-70 years in good health.

The J gene is TRBJ1-2, the V gene TRBV29-1. Germline V gene sequence: CDR1 SQVTM, CDR2 ANQGSEA. The CDR3 extends over 12 amino acids. The CDR3 reads CSVDDSYYGYTF.

This sequence joins TRBV5-6 and TRBJ2-7. The CDR3 is 14 residues long. Germline CDR1 is SGHDT and CDR2 is YYEEEE. The chain's CDR3 is CASSLVGFFYEQYF.

The chain carries TRBV27 and TRBJ1-4; TCRdb names TRBD1, which stays unverified in the absence of DNA. Germline CDR1 reads MNHEY; CDR2 reads SMNVEV (reference sequence). The CDR3 extends over 15 amino acids. CDR3: CASSSRGGSWEKLFF.

The chain joins TRBV28 to TRBJ1-1; checking the TCRdb D call of TRBD1 is not possible without DNA. The CDR3 is 12 residues long. Germline-derived CDR1 and CDR2 are MDHEN and SYDVKM. The CDR3 spells CASSLSQPPAFF.